Listed below are T cell receptor beta chains from one sample, sequenced in a study of blood T cell repertoires in COVID-19. Clones were sequenced by immunoSEQ multiplex PCR, and TCRdb holds only the in-frame ones, with some missing. The sample has about 230,000 clones; about 85% are singletons. Sequenced: PBMCs or T cells enriched from blood (not recorded which). The receptors here all came from a man between 25 and 39 years old who had recovered from COVID-19. The CDR3 runs from the conserved cysteine through the conserved F or W. Each record gives: J gene, D gene, clone size, V gene, CDR3 DNA, CDR3 protein. The D gene is left open where the match is weak. Part of the rows lack a size; the others show once, few, many or a class for expanded clones.

j_call: TRBJ1-2; d_call: TRBD1; clone_size: few; v_call: TRBV5-5; cdr3_nt: TGTGCCAGCAGCCGGAGAGGGACAGGGGATAGGTATGGCTACACCTTC; cdr3_aa: CASSRRGTGDRYGYTF
j_call: TRBJ2-5; d_call: .; clone_size: .; v_call: TRBV5-4; cdr3_nt: TGTGCCAGCAGCCCGGACAGTGGAGAGACCCAGTACTTC; cdr3_aa: CASSPDSGETQYF
j_call: TRBJ2-7; d_call: .; clone_size: .; v_call: TRBV10-2; cdr3_nt: TGCGCCACCGCCAGGGGCCCCTCCTACGAGCAGTACTTC; cdr3_aa: CATARGPSYEQYF
j_call: TRBJ2-5; d_call: .; clone_size: once; v_call: TRBV19; cdr3_nt: TGTGCCAGTAGACAGGTTGGAGAGACCCAGTACTTC; cdr3_aa: CASRQVGETQYF
j_call: TRBJ1-1; d_call: TRBD1; clone_size: .; v_call: TRBV7-9; cdr3_nt: TGTGCCAGCAGCTTAGCCGGACAGGGTAAGGCTGAAGCTTTCTTT; cdr3_aa: CASSLAGQGKAEAFF
j_call: TRBJ2-7; d_call: .; clone_size: .; v_call: TRBV6-5; cdr3_nt: TGTGCCAGCAGTTACTCCGGGGGACTTACCTACGAGCAGTACTTC; cdr3_aa: CASSYSGGLTYEQYF
j_call: TRBJ1-5; d_call: .; clone_size: .; v_call: TRBV7-2; cdr3_nt: TGTGCCAGCAGCTTAGTGGGGGGGAGCAATCAGCCCCAGCATTTT; cdr3_aa: CASSLVGGSNQPQHF
j_call: TRBJ1-6; d_call: .; clone_size: .; v_call: TRBV27; cdr3_nt: TGTGCCAGCAGTTTTGAGGGTTCGACCTATAATTCACCCCTCCACTTT; cdr3_aa: CASSFEGSTYNSPLHF
j_call: TRBJ2-1; d_call: .; clone_size: .; v_call: TRBV5-1; cdr3_nt: TGCGCCAGCAGACGGGGGACCTACAATGAGCAGTTCTTC; cdr3_aa: CASRRGTYNEQFF
j_call: TRBJ2-7; d_call: .; clone_size: .; v_call: TRBV2; cdr3_nt: TGTGCCAGCAGAAGGGAGCTGATAAGCTCCTACGAGCAGTACTTC; cdr3_aa: CASRRELISSYEQYF
j_call: TRBJ2-7; d_call: .; clone_size: .; v_call: TRBV12-3/TRBV12-4; cdr3_nt: TGTGCCAGCACCACAGGGTCTATGAACGAGCAGTACTTC; cdr3_aa: CASTTGSMNEQYF
j_call: TRBJ1-1; d_call: .; clone_size: .; v_call: TRBV4-3; cdr3_nt: TGCGCCAGCAGCCAAGGCCGCGGGGGTTATAACACTGAAGCTTTCTTT; cdr3_aa: CASSQGRGGYNTEAFF
j_call: TRBJ2-1; d_call: TRBD2; clone_size: once; v_call: TRBV24-1; cdr3_nt: TGTGCCACGTCCCGCGGGAGCTCCTACAATGAGCAGTTCTTC; cdr3_aa: CATSRGSSYNEQFF
j_call: TRBJ1-6; d_call: TRBD1; clone_size: .; v_call: TRBV6-5; cdr3_nt: TGTGCCAGCAGGCGGGACAGCCAACCCCTCCACTTT; cdr3_aa: CASRRDSQPLHF
j_call: TRBJ1-2; d_call: TRBD1; clone_size: .; v_call: TRBV15; cdr3_nt: TGTGCCACCAGTCCGGACAGGGGGCGAAACTATGGCTACACCTTC; cdr3_aa: CATSPDRGRNYGYTF
j_call: TRBJ2-7; d_call: TRBD2; clone_size: .; v_call: TRBV7-2; cdr3_nt: TGTGCCAGCAGCCCCCCCGGGCTAGCGGGAGGATACGAGCAGTACTTC; cdr3_aa: CASSPPGLAGGYEQYF
j_call: TRBJ1-3; d_call: TRBD1; clone_size: .; v_call: TRBV28; cdr3_nt: TGTGCCAGCAGTCCCGGGACAGCTGGAAACACCATATATTTT; cdr3_aa: CASSPGTAGNTIYF
j_call: TRBJ2-7; d_call: .; clone_size: .; v_call: TRBV11-2; cdr3_nt: TGTGCCAGCAGCTTAGGGACTTCCTACGAGCAGTACTTC; cdr3_aa: CASSLGTSYEQYF
j_call: TRBJ2-4; d_call: .; clone_size: .; v_call: TRBV28; cdr3_nt: TGTGCCACATCCAGGCACCCTTCGCTAGCCAAAAACATTCAGTACTTC; cdr3_aa: CATSRHPSLAKNIQYF
j_call: TRBJ2-7; d_call: .; clone_size: .; v_call: TRBV3-1/TRBV3-2; cdr3_nt: TGTGCCAGCAGCCTTACTGCTTACGAGCAGTACTTC; cdr3_aa: CASSLTAYEQYF
j_call: TRBJ2-5; d_call: TRBD2; clone_size: .; v_call: TRBV9; cdr3_nt: TGTGCCAGCAGCGTCGGGTCGGAAGCGGGGGGGCAAGAGACCCAGTACTTC; cdr3_aa: CASSVGSEAGGQETQYF
j_call: TRBJ2-5; d_call: .; clone_size: .; v_call: TRBV12-5; cdr3_nt: TGTGCTAGTGGTCTTATCGGGGGAGGCGAGACCCAGTACTTC; cdr3_aa: CASGLIGGGETQYF
j_call: TRBJ1-5; d_call: .; clone_size: .; v_call: TRBV7-2; cdr3_nt: TGTGCCAGCAGCTTAGCGTACAATCAGCCCCAGCATTTT; cdr3_aa: CASSLAYNQPQHF
j_call: TRBJ2-7; d_call: TRBD1; clone_size: .; v_call: TRBV18; cdr3_nt: TGTGCCAGCTCATCGGGGACAGGGTTCAGCGACGAGCAGTACTTC; cdr3_aa: CASSSGTGFSDEQYF
j_call: TRBJ1-1; d_call: TRBD1; clone_size: .; v_call: TRBV6-2/TRBV6-3; cdr3_nt: TGTGCCAGCAGTTCGTCCGGACAGGGGTATACTGAAGCTTTCTTT; cdr3_aa: CASSSSGQGYTEAFF
j_call: TRBJ2-7; d_call: TRBD1; clone_size: .; v_call: TRBV28; cdr3_nt: TGTGCCAGCAGTTTAGAAGCAGGGGGACACTACGAGCAGTACTTC; cdr3_aa: CASSLEAGGHYEQYF
j_call: TRBJ2-5; d_call: TRBD1; clone_size: .; v_call: TRBV11-2; cdr3_nt: TGTGCCAGCAGCTCAGGACAGGAGGAGACCCAGTACTTC; cdr3_aa: CASSSGQEETQYF
j_call: TRBJ1-2; d_call: TRBD1; clone_size: .; v_call: TRBV13; cdr3_nt: TGTGCCAGCAGCTCGACAACGACTTTACCCGGGACAGGGAACTATGGCTACACCTTC; cdr3_aa: CASSSTTTLPGTGNYGYTF
j_call: TRBJ2-3; d_call: .; clone_size: .; v_call: TRBV4-1; cdr3_nt: TGCGCCAGCAGCCAAGGTGCGGATACGCAGTATTTT; cdr3_aa: CASSQGADTQYF
j_call: TRBJ2-7; d_call: TRBD1; clone_size: .; v_call: TRBV9; cdr3_nt: TGTGCCAGCAGCGTAGCTGAGGACAGGCATTACGAGCAGTACTTC; cdr3_aa: CASSVAEDRHYEQYF
j_call: TRBJ2-1; d_call: .; clone_size: .; v_call: TRBV12-3/TRBV12-4; cdr3_nt: TGTGCCAGCAGTTTTGGGGGGGGCGAGTTCTTC; cdr3_aa: CASSFGGGEFF
j_call: TRBJ2-7; d_call: .; clone_size: .; v_call: TRBV7-9; cdr3_nt: TGTGCCAGCAGCTTAACAGGGGGGGTGATGTACGAGCAGTACTTC; cdr3_aa: CASSLTGGVMYEQYF
j_call: TRBJ2-3; d_call: .; clone_size: .; v_call: TRBV30; cdr3_nt: TGTGCCTGGGCAATTGGGGGGGCCACAGATACGCAGTATTTT; cdr3_aa: CAWAIGGATDTQYF
j_call: TRBJ1-1; d_call: .; clone_size: once; v_call: TRBV10-2; cdr3_nt: TGCGCCAGCAGTGTAGGAGGCACTGAAGCTTTCTTT; cdr3_aa: CASSVGGTEAFF
j_call: TRBJ1-2; d_call: .; clone_size: .; v_call: TRBV4-3; cdr3_nt: TGCGCCAGCAGCCAGGGGGGGGGATTAAACTATGGCTACACCTTC; cdr3_aa: CASSQGGGLNYGYTF
j_call: TRBJ1-5; d_call: .; clone_size: .; v_call: TRBV30; cdr3_nt: TGTGCCTGGAGTCGAGGAATCAATCAGCCCCAGCATTTT; cdr3_aa: CAWSRGINQPQHF
j_call: TRBJ2-1; d_call: .; clone_size: .; v_call: TRBV30; cdr3_nt: TGTGCCTGGAGTAACTACGCCCATGAGCAGTTCTTC; cdr3_aa: CAWSNYAHEQFF
j_call: TRBJ2-5; d_call: .; clone_size: .; v_call: TRBV7-2; cdr3_nt: TGTGCCAGCAGCTACAACCAAGAGACCCAGTACTTC; cdr3_aa: CASSYNQETQYF
j_call: TRBJ2-1; d_call: TRBD1; clone_size: .; v_call: TRBV5-5; cdr3_nt: TGTGCCAGCAGCATCCCTCCGGGACAGAACTACAATGAGCAGTTCTTC; cdr3_aa: CASSIPPGQNYNEQFF
j_call: TRBJ2-7; d_call: .; clone_size: .; v_call: TRBV28; cdr3_nt: TGTGCCAGCAGGCAGGGTTACGAGCAGTACTTC; cdr3_aa: CASRQGYEQYF
j_call: TRBJ2-3; d_call: .; clone_size: .; v_call: TRBV28; cdr3_nt: TGTGCCAGCAGTCCTAGGAGGGTAGGGGGCACAGATACGCAGTATTTT; cdr3_aa: CASSPRRVGGTDTQYF
j_call: TRBJ1-1; d_call: TRBD1; clone_size: .; v_call: TRBV6-5; cdr3_nt: TGTGCCAGCAGCCAGGCAGGGGGCAGGGAAACTGAAGCTTTCTTT; cdr3_aa: CASSQAGGRETEAFF
j_call: TRBJ2-1; d_call: TRBD2; clone_size: once; v_call: TRBV27; cdr3_nt: TGTGCCAGCAGCGTGGGGGGGAATGAGCAGTTCTTC; cdr3_aa: CASSVGGNEQFF
j_call: TRBJ2-7; d_call: TRBD1; clone_size: .; v_call: TRBV19; cdr3_nt: TGTGCCAGTAGTCCGGGACAGGGGGCGGGTGAGCAGTACTTC; cdr3_aa: CASSPGQGAGEQYF
j_call: TRBJ1-4; d_call: .; clone_size: .; v_call: TRBV9; cdr3_nt: TGTGCCAGCAGCGTAGGGTCAGCATGGGGCGAAAAACTGTTTTTT; cdr3_aa: CASSVGSAWGEKLFF
j_call: TRBJ1-2; d_call: TRBD1; clone_size: .; v_call: TRBV7-8; cdr3_nt: TGTGCCAGCAGCTACGGGACAGACTATGGCTACACCTTC; cdr3_aa: CASSYGTDYGYTF
j_call: TRBJ2-1; d_call: TRBD2; clone_size: .; v_call: TRBV7-9; cdr3_nt: TGTGCCAGCAGCTTAGTAGCGGGCTACTCTAATGAGCAGTTCTTC; cdr3_aa: CASSLVAGYSNEQFF
j_call: TRBJ1-2; d_call: .; clone_size: once; v_call: TRBV27; cdr3_nt: TGTGCCAGCAGCTCCCAACAGGGACGGCAAGGTGGCTACACCTTC; cdr3_aa: CASSSQQGRQGGYTF
j_call: TRBJ2-2; d_call: .; clone_size: few; v_call: TRBV2; cdr3_nt: TGTGCCAGCAGTTACACAGCATCCGGGGAGCTGTTTTTT; cdr3_aa: CASSYTASGELFF
j_call: TRBJ2-1; d_call: TRBD2; clone_size: .; v_call: TRBV11-2; cdr3_nt: TGTGCCAGCACCCCCACCGGGACTAGCGTGTTCTTC; cdr3_aa: CASTPTGTSVFF
j_call: TRBJ2-3; d_call: .; clone_size: once; v_call: TRBV12-3/TRBV12-4; cdr3_nt: TGTGCCAGCAGTTTGCGACAACATACGCAGTATTTT; cdr3_aa: CASSLRQHTQYF